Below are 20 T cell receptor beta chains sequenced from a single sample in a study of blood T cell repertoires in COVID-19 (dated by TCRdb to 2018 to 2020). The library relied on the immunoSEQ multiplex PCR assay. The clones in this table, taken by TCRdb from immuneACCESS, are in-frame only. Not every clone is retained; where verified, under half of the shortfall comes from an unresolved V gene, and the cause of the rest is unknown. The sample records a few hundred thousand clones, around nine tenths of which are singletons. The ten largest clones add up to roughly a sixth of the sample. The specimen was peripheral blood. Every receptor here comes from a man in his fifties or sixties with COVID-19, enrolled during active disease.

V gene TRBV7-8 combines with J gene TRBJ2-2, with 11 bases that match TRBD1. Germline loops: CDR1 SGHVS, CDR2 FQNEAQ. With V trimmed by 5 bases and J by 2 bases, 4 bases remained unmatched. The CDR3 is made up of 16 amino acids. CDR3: CASSQGQGVNTGELFF. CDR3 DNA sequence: TGTGCCAGCAGCCAGGGACAGGGGGTTAACACCGGGGAGCTGTTTTTT.

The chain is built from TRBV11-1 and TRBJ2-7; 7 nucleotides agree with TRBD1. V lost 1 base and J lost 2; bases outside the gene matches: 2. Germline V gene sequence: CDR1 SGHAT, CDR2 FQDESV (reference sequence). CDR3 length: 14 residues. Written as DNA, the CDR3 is TGTGCCAGCAGCTTAGGACAGGGACCCTACGAGCAGTACTTC. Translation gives CASSLGQGPYEQYF.

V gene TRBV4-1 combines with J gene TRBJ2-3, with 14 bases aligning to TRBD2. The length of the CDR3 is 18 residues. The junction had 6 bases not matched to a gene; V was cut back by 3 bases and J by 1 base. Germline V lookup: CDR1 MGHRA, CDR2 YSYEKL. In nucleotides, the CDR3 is TGCGCCAGCAGCCAGTTTGGGACTAGCGGGGGAGGCACAGATACGCAGTATTTT. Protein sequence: CASSQFGTSGGGTDTQYF.

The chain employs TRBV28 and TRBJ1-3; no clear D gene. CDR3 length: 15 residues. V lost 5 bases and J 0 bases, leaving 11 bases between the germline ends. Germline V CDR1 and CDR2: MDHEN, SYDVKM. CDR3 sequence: CASSTPRGSGNTIYF. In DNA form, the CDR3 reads TGTGCCAGCAGTACCCCTCGGGGCTCTGGAAACACCATATATTTT.

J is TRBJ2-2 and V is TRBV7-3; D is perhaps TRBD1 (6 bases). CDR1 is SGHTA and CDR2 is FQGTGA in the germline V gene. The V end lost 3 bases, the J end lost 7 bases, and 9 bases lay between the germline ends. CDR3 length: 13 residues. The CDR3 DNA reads TGTGCCAGCAGCTTGGGACAAAACGGGGAGCTGTTTTTT. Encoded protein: CASSLGQNGELFF.

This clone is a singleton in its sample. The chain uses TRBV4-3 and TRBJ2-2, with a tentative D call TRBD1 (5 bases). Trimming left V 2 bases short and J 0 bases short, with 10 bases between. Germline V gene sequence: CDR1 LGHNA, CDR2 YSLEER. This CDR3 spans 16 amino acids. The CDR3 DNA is TGCGCCAGCAGCCAATGGGGCAGGACGAACACCGGGGAGCTGTTTTTT. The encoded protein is CASSQWGRTNTGELFF.

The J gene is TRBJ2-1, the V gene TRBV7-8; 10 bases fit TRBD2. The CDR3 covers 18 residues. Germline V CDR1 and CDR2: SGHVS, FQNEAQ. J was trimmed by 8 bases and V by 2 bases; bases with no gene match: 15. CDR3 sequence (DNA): TGTGCCAGCAGCTTATCCCGAGGAGCGGGGGGGCTAGGGGATGAGCAGTTCTTC. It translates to CASSLSRGAGGLGDEQFF.

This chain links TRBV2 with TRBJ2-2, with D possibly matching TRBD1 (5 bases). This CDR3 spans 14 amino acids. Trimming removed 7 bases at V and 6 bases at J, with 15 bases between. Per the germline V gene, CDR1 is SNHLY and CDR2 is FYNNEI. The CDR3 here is CASTPQGFAGELFF. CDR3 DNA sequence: TGTGCCAGCACCCCGCAGGGCTTCGCCGGGGAGCTGTTTTTT. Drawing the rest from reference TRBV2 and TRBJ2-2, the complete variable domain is EPEVTQTPSHQVTQMGQEVILRCVPISNHLYFYWYRQILGQKVEFLVSFYNNEISEKSEIFDDQFSVERPDGSNFTLKIRSTKLEDSAMYFCASTPQGFAGELFFGEGSRLTVL.

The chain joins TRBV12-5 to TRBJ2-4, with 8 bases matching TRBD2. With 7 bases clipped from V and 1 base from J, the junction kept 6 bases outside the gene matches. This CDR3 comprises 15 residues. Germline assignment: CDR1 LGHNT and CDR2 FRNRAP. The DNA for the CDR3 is TGTGCTAGTGCCCTCAGCGGGAGCGCCAAAAACATTCAGTACTTC. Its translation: CASALSGSAKNIQYF.

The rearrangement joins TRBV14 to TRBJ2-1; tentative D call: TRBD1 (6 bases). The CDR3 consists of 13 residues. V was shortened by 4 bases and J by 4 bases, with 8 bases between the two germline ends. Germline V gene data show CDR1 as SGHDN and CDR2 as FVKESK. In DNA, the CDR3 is TGTGCCAGCAGCCCAGGACAGTACAATGAGCAGTTCTTC. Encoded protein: CASSPGQYNEQFF.

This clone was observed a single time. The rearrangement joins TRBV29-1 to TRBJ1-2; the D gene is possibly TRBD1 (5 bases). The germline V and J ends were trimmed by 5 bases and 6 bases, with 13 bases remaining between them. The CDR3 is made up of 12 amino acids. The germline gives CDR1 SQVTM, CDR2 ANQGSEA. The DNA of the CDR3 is TGCAGCGTTCGGGGGATTGAGGATGGCTACACCTTC. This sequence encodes CSVRGIEDGYTF.

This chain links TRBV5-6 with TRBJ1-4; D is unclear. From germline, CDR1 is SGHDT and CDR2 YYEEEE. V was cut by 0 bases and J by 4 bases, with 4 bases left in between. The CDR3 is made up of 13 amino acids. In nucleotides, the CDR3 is TGTGCCAGCAGCTTGGCCAGTAATGAAAAACTGTTTTTT. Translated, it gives CASSLASNEKLFF.

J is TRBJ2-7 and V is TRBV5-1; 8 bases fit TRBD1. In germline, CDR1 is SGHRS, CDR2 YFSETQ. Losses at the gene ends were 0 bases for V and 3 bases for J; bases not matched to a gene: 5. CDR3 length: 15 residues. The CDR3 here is CASSLGDRFSYEQYF. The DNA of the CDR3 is TGCGCCAGCAGCTTGGGGGACAGGTTCAGCTACGAGCAGTACTTC.

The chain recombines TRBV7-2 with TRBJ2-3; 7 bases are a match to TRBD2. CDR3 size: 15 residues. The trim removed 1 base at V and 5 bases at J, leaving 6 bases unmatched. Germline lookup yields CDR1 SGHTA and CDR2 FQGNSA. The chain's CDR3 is CASSLVGGSLDTQYF. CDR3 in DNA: TGTGCCAGCAGCTTAGTCGGCGGGAGCTTAGATACGCAGTATTTT. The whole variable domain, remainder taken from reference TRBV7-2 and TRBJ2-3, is GAGVSQSPSNKVTEKGKDVELRCDPISGHTALYWYRQSLGQGLEFLIYFQGNSAPDKSGLPSDRFSAERTGGSVSTLTIQRTQQEDSAVYLCASSLVGGSLDTQYFGPGTRLTVL.

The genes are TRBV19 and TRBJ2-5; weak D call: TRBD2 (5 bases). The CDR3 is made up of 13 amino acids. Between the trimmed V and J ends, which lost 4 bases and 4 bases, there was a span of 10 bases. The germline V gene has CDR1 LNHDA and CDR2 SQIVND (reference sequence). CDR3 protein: CASSTSSLETQYF. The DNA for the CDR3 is TGTGCCAGTAGTACGTCTAGCTTAGAGACCCAGTACTTC.

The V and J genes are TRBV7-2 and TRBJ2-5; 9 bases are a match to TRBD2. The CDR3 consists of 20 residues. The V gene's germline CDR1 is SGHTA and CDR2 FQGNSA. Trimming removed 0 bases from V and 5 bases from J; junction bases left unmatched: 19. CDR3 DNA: TGTGCCAGCAGCTTAGCCTGGTGGCTAGCGGGAACGTACGGCGTGGAGACCCAGTACTTC. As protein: CASSLAWWLAGTYGVETQYF.

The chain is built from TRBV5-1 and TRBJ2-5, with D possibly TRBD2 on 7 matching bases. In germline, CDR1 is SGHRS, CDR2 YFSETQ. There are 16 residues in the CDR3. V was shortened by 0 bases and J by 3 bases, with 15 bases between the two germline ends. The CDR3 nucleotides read TGCGCCAGCAGCTTGGAAGGACTAGGGGGAAAAGAGACCCAGTACTTC. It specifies CASSLEGLGGKETQYF.

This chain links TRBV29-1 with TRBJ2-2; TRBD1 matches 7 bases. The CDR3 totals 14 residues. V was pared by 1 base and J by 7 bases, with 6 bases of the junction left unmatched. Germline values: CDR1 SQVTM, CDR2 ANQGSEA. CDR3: CSVEGSGQVGELFF. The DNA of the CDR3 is TGCAGCGTTGAAGGGAGTGGACAGGTCGGGGAGCTGTTTTTT.

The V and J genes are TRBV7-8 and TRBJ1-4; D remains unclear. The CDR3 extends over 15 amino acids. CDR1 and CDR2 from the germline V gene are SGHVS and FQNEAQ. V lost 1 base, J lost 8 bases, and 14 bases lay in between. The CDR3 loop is CASSLGGSRGEKLFF. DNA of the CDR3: TGTGCCAGCAGCTTAGGCGGGAGTCGGGGAGAAAAACTGTTTTTT.

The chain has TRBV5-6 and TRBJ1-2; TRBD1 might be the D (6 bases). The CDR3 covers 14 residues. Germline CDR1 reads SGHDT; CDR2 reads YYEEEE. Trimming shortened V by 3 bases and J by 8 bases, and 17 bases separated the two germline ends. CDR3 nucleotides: TGTGCCAGCAGCTCACGGGACAACGTGGGAGGCTACACCTTC. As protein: CASSSRDNVGGYTF.